One sample yielded the 10 T cell receptor beta chains listed below, sequenced in a study of T-cell memory formation after mild COVID-19. TCRdb independently ran MiXCR on the 5' RACE reads; one entry per CDR3 protein. The sample includes some 270,000 distinct CDR3 sequences, just over 15% of them seen just once. Sequenced: PBMCs or a T cell subset sorted from them (not recorded which). These receptors were obtained from an adult woman who had mild COVID-19 (a few samples of this study predate the infection). Cell type and time point are not known.

V is TRBV15 and J is TRBJ2-5; D is ambiguous. Trimming cost V 1 base and J 5 bases, with 5 bases left between them. This CDR3 has 12 residues. The germline CDR1 and CDR2 sequences are LNHNV and YYDKDF (reference sequence). For the CDR3, the DNA is TGTGCCACCAGCAGAGGAAAGGAGACCCAGTACTTC. This codes for CATSRGKETQYF.

V and J are TRBV7-3 and TRBJ2-1, with D possibly TRBD2 on 6 matching bases. Germline V gene lookup returns CDR1 SGHTA and CDR2 FQGTGA. V lost 4 bases to trimming and J lost 0 bases, with 13 bases between them. The CDR3 sequence is 16 residues long. The CDR3 region has the DNA TGTGCCAGCAGCTCCGAAGCGGGCAGCTCCTACAATGAGCAGTTCTTC. As protein: CASSSEAGSSYNEQFF.

This clonotype was found a few times. The rearrangement links TRBV4-1 to TRBJ1-1; maybe TRBD1 (6 bases). V was cut by 6 bases and J by 5 bases, with 22 bases left in between. CDR1 is MGHRA and CDR2 is YSYEKL in the germline V gene. There are 16 residues in the CDR3. CDR3 in amino acids: CASRNINRESRTEAFF. Written as DNA, the CDR3 is TGCGCCAGCAGGAATATAAACAGGGAATCGAGAACTGAAGCTTTCTTT.

This rearrangement joins TRBV24-1 to TRBJ2-2; no reliable D call. CDR3 size: 14 residues. CDR1 and CDR2 from the germline V gene are KGHDR and SFDVKD. The V end was cut by 3 bases, the J end by 5 bases, with 9 bases between. The CDR3 DNA reads as TGTGCCACCAGTGATGGGTTCAAAACCGGGGAGCTGTTTTTT. It yields the protein CATSDGFKTGELFF.

The chain recombines TRBV6-5 with TRBJ2-7; D might be TRBD2 (5 bases). V was pared by 2 bases and J by 4 bases, with 18 bases between. The CDR3 is 16 residues long. CDR1 and CDR2 from the germline V gene are MNHEY and SVGAGI. CDR3 protein: CASSYGSRVTAYEQYF. As DNA, the CDR3 is TGTGCCAGCAGTTACGGGAGTCGGGTTACGGCATACGAGCAGTACTTC.

This clonotype was recorded only once. Written as DNA, the CDR3 is TGCAGTGCTAGCCTTAATAGCGGGAGAAGATCAGATACGCAGTATTTT. It yields the protein CSASLNSGRRSDTQYF. V is TRBV20-1 and J is TRBJ2-3, with 9 positions matching TRBD2. The CDR3 contains 16 residues. Germline V gene lookup returns CDR1 DFQATT and CDR2 SNEGSKA (reference sequence). V shed 3 bases and J 4 bases; nucleotides not matched to a gene: 11.

This clonotype has more than one count but fewer than ten. This chain connects TRBV20-1 to TRBJ2-1, with 9 bases identical to TRBD2. Germline assignment: CDR1 DFQATT and CDR2 SNEGSKA (reference sequence). After removal of 3 bases from V and 4 bases from J, the junction contained 7 bases not matched to a gene. The CDR3 sequence is 15 residues long. The CDR3 region has the DNA TGCAGTGCTAGTACCCAGCGGGGGGCTTACAATGAGCAGTTCTTC. This sequence encodes CSASTQRGAYNEQFF.

The sample holds a few counts of this clonotype. The V and J genes are TRBV12-3 or TRBV12-4 and TRBJ1-1; unclear D gene. The CDR3 consists of 14 residues. The V gene lost 7 bases and the J gene lost 5 bases, with 17 bases spanning the gap. The DNA of the CDR3 is TGTGCCAGCATCGCCGGATGGGGAAGTACTGAAGCTTTCTTT. Its translation is CASIAGWGSTEAFF.

This clonotype has just a few counts. This rearrangement joins TRBV12-3 or TRBV12-4 to TRBJ1-6; 9 bases map to TRBD1. This CDR3 contains 14 residues. V lost 5 bases, J lost 7 bases, and 3 bases stayed unmatched. The CDR3 bases are TGTGCCAGCAGTCGACAGGGGGTCAATTCACCCCTCCACTTT. This encodes CASSRQGVNSPLHF.

This clonotype was found a few times. This chain links TRBV29-1 with TRBJ1-2, with D tentatively TRBD1 (6 bases). Germline V gene data show CDR1 as SQVTM and CDR2 as ANQGSEA. Trimming removed 6 bases from V and 3 bases from J, with 14 bases in between. This CDR3 spans 13 amino acids. CDR3 sequence (DNA): TGCAGCGTGGGCACCGGACAGTACTATGGCTACACCTTC. The encoded protein is CSVGTGQYYGYTF.